These 5 T cell receptor beta chains originate from one sample sequenced in a study of blood T cell repertoires in COVID-19 (dated by TCRdb to between 2020 and 2021). Libraries were made using the immunoSEQ multiplex PCR assay. TCRdb carries this immuneACCESS record with in-frame sequences only. Its versions omit some clonotypes, under half of them owing to an unresolved V gene in the studies checked, with the rest unexplained. This sample has around 82,000 clones in its table, and 75% to 90% of those were observed once. The ten largest clones capture around 6% of the sample. Sequencing was done on a sample of peripheral blood. These receptors came from a man at least 80 years old with COVID-19, enrolled during active disease.

The chain recombines TRBV10-3 with TRBJ1-3; 8 nucleotides align to TRBD1. Germline V gene sequence: CDR1 ENHRY, CDR2 SYGVKD. CDR3 length: 15 amino acids. V dropped 8 bases and J dropped 0; count of bases not matched to a gene: 6. DNA of the CDR3: TGTGCCATCCAGGGACAGGCTAACTCTGGAAACACCATATATTTT. It is translated as CAIQGQANSGNTIYF.

This clone turned up a few times. V gene TRBV4-1 combines with J gene TRBJ1-5; the match to TRBD1 covers 8 bases. The CDR3 runs 17 residues. Unmatched junction bases numbered 10, after V lost 0 bases and J lost 6 bases. Germline-derived CDR1 and CDR2 are MGHRA and YSYEKL. The CDR3 loop reads CASSQDHTGGGSQPQHF. CDR3 nucleotide sequence: TGCGCCAGCAGCCAAGATCACACAGGGGGAGGCAGTCAGCCCCAGCATTTT.

V is TRBV6-6 and J is TRBJ2-7; the match to TRBD1 covers 8 bases. V was clipped by 5 bases and J by 3 bases; unmatched bases: 9. Per germline, CDR1 MNHNY and CDR2 SVGAGI (reference sequence). The CDR3 has 15 residues. As DNA, the CDR3 is TGTGCCAGCAGTCAGCTCGACAGGGGAGGCTACGAGCAGTACTTC. Residues: CASSQLDRGGYEQYF.

The chain joins TRBV6-5 to TRBJ2-1; TRBD1 matches 7 bases. The CDR3 is 15 amino acids. With 7 bases clipped from V and 4 bases from J, the junction kept 10 bases outside the gene matches. From germline, CDR1 is MNHEY and CDR2 SVGAGI. Here the CDR3 DNA reads TGTGCCAGCATTGGCACAGGGGCCCAATACAATGAGCAGTTCTTC. Translating gives CASIGTGAQYNEQFF.

The chain links TRBV11-2 to TRBJ2-3; tentatively, D is TRBD2 (6 bases). V lost 3 bases to trimming and J lost 7 bases, with 26 bases between them. The CDR3 sequence is 18 residues long. The germline V gene encodes CDR1 SGHAT and CDR2 FQNNGV. Written as DNA, the CDR3 is TGTGCCAGCAGCTTTCGCTCCCTAGACGGGGGTCTTCAGTATACGCAGTATTTT. Amino acids: CASSFRSLDGGLQYTQYF.